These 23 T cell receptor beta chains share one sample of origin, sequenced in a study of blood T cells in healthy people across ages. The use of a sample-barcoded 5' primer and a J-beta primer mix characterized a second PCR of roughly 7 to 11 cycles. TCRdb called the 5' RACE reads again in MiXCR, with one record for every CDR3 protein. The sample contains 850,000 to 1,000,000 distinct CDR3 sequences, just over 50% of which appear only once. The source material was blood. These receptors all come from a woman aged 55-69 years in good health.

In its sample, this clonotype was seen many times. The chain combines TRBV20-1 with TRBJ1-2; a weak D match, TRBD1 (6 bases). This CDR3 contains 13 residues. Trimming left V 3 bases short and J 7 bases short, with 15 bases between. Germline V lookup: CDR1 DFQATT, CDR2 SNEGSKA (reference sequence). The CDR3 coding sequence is TGCAGTGCTAGGGACAGCGTATCGTCTGGCTACACCTTC. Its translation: CSARDSVSSGYTF.

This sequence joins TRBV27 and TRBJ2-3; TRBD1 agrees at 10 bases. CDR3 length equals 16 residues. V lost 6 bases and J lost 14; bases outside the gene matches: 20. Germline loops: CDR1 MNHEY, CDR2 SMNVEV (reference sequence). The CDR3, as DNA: TGTGCCAGCAGGCGTCCGGGACAGGGGATGACGCAGCTGCTGTATTTT. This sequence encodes CASRRPGQGMTQLLYF.

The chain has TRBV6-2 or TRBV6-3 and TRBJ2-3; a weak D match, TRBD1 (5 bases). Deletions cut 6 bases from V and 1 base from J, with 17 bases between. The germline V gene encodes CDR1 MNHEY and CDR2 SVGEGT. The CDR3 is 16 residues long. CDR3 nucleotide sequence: TGTGCCAGCAGAACCCCTAGGGGCCCCCGCACAGATACGCAGTATTTT. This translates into CASRTPRGPRTDTQYF.

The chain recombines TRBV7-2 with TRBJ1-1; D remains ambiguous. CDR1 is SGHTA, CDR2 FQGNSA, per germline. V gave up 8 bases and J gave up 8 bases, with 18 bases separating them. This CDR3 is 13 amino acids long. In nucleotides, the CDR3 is TGTGCCAGCTGGTCGATTTGGGAGTCAGAAGCTTTCTTT. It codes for CASWSIWESEAFF.

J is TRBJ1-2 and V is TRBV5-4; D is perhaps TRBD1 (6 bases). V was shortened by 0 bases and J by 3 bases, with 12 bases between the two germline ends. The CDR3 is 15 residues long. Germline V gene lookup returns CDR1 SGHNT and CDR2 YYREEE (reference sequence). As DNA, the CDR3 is TGTGCCAGCAGCTTGGATGGAGGGGGGGACTATGGCTACACCTTC. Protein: CASSLDGGGDYGYTF.

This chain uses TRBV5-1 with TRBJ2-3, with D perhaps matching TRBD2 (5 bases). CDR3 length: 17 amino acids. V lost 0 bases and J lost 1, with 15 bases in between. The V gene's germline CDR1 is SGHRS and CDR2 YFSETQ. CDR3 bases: TGCGCCAGCAGCTTGGCCCCGGATCCAGCGGGCACAGATACGCAGTATTTT. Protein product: CASSLAPDPAGTDTQYF. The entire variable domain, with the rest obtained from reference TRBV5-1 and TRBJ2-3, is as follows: KAGVTQTPRYLIKTRGQQVTLSCSPISGHRSVSWYQQTPGQGLQFLFEYFSETQRNKGNFPGRFSGRQFSNSRSEMNVSTLELGDSALYLCASSLAPDPAGTDTQYFGPGTRLTVL.

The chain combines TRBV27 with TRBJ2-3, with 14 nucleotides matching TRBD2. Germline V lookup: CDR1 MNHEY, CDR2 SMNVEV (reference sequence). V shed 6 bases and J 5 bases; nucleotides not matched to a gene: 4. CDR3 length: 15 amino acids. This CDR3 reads CASSRGTSGRDTQYF. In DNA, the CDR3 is TGTGCCAGCAGCCGAGGGACTAGCGGGAGAGATACGCAGTATTTT.

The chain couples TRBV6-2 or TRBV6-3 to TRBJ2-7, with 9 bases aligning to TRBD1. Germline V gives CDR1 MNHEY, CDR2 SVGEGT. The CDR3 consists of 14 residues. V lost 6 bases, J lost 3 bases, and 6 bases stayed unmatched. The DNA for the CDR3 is TGTGCCAGCAGACCCGCGGACAGGGGCTACGAGCAGTACTTC. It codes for CASRPADRGYEQYF.

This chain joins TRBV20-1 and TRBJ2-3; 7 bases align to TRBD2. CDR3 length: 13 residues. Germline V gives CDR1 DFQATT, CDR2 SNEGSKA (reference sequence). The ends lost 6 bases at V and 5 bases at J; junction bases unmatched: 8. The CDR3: CSAQSGVRDTQYF. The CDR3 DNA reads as TGCAGTGCCCAGAGCGGGGTCCGAGATACGCAGTATTTT.

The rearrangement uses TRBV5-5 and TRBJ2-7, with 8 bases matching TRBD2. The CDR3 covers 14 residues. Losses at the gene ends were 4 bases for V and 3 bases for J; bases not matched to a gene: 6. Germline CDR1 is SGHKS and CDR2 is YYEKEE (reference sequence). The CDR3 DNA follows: TGTGCCAGCAGCCGGGGGGGCAGAGGCTACGAGCAGTACTTC. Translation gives CASSRGGRGYEQYF. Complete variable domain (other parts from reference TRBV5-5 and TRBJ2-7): DAGVTQSPTHLIKTRGQQVTLRCSPISGHKSVSWYQQVLGQGPQFIFQYYEKEERGRGNFPDRFSARQFPNYSSELNVNALLLGDSALYLCASSRGGRGYEQYFGPGTRLTVT.

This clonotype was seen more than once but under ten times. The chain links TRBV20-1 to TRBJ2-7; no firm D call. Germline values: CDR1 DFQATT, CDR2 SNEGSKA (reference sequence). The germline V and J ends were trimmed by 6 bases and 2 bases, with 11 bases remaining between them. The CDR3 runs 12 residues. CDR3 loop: CSASDSTYEQYF. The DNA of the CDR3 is TGCAGTGCCTCCGACTCCACCTACGAGCAGTACTTC.

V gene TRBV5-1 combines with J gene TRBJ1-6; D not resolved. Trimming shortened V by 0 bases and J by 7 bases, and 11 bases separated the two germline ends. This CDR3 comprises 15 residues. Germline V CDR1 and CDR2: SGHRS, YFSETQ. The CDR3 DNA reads TGCGCCAGCAGCTTGGACGCGGCGGACAATTCACCCCTCCACTTT. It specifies CASSLDAADNSPLHF.

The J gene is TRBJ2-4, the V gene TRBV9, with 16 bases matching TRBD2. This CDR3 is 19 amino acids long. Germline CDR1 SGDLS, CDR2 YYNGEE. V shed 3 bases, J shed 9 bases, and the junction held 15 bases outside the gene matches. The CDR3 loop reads CASSASVPGLAGGRSIQYF. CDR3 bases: TGTGCCAGCAGCGCGAGCGTCCCGGGACTAGCGGGAGGGCGTAGCATTCAGTACTTC. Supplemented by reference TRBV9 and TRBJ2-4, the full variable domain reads DSGVTQTPKHLITATGQRVTLRCSPRSGDLSVYWYQQSLDQGLQFLIQYYNGEERAKGNILERFSAQQFPDLHSELNLSSLELGDSALYFCASSASVPGLAGGRSIQYFGAGTRLSVL.

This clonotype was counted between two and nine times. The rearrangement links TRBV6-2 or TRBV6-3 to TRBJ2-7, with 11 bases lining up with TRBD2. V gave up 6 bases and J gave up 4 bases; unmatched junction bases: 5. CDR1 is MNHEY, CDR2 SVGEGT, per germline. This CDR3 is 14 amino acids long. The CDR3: CASSTLAGGYEQYF. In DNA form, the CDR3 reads TGTGCCAGCAGCACCCTAGCGGGAGGATACGAGCAGTACTTC.

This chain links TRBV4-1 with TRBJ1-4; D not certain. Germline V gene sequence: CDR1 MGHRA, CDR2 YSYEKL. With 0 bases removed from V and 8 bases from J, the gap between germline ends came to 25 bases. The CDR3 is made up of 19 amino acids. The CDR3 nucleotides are TGCGCCAGCAGCCAAGATCTCCGAGGGCTCCGGAGGGTGTCGGAAAAACTGTTTTTT. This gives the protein CASSQDLRGLRRVSEKLFF.

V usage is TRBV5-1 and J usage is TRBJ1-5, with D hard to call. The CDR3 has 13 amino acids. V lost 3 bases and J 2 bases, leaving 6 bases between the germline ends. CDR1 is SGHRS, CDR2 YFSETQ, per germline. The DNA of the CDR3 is TGCGCCAGCAGCTCCGTTGGCAATCAGCCCCAGCATTTT. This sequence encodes CASSSVGNQPQHF.

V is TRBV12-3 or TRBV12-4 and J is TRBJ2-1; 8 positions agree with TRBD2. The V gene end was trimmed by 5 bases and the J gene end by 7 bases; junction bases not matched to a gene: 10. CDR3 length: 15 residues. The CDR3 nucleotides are TGTGCCAGCAGTCCCCCCTTTAGCGGGATAAATGAGCAGTTCTTC. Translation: CASSPPFSGINEQFF.

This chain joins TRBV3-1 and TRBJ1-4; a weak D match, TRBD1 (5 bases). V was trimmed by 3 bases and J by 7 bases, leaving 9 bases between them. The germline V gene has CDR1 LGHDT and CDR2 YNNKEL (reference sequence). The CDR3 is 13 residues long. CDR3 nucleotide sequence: TGTGCCAGCAGCCAGGGGCCGGTTGAAAAACTGTTTTTT. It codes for CASSQGPVEKLFF.

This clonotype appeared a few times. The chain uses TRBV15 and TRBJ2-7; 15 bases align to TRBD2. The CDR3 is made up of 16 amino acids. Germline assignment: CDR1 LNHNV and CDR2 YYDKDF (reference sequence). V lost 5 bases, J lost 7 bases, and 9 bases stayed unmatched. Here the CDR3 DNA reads TGTGCCACCAGCGAAGAACCGGGACTAGCGGGAGGTGAGCAGTACTTC. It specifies CATSEEPGLAGGEQYF.

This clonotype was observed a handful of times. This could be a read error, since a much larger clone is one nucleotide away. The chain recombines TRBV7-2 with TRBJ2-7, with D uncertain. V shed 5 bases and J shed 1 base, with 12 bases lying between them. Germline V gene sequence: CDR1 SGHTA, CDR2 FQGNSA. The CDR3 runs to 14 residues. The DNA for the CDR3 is TGTGCCAGCAGCCTCCGGACGGAGTCCTACGAGCAGTACTTC. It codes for CASSLRTESYEQYF.

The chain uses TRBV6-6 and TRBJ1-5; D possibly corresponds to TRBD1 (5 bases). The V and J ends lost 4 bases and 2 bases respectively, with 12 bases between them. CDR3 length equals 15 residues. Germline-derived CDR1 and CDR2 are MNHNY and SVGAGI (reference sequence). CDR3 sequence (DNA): TGTGCCAGCAGTTGGGGCACAGACCGCAATCAGCCCCAGCATTTT. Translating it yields CASSWGTDRNQPQHF.

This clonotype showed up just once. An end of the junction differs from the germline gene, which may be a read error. The CDR3 sequence is CASSPRQGIAYEQYF. The CDR3 nucleotides are TGTGCCAGCAGCCCCCGACAGGGAATCGCCTATGAGCAGTACTTC. This chain uses TRBV7-2 with TRBJ2-7, with 7 nucleotides matching TRBD1. This CDR3 has 15 amino acids. From germline, CDR1 is SGHTA and CDR2 FQGNSA.

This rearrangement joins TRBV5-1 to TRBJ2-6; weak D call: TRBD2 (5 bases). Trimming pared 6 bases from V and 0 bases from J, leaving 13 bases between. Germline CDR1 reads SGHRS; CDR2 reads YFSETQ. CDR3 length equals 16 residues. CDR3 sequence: CASTGIVVSGANVLTF. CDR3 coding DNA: TGCGCCAGCACCGGGATAGTTGTCTCTGGGGCCAACGTCCTGACTTTC.